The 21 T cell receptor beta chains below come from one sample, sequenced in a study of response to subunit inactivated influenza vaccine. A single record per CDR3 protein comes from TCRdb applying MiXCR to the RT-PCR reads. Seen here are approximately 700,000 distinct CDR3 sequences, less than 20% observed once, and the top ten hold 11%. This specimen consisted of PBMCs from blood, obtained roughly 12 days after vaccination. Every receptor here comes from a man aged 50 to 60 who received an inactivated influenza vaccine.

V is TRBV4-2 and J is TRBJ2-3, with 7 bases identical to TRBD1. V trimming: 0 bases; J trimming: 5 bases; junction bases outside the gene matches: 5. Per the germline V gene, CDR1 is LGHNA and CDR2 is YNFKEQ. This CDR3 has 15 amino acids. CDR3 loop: CASSQDRQGRDTQYF. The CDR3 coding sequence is TGTGCCAGCAGCCAAGATCGACAGGGCAGAGATACGCAGTATTTT.

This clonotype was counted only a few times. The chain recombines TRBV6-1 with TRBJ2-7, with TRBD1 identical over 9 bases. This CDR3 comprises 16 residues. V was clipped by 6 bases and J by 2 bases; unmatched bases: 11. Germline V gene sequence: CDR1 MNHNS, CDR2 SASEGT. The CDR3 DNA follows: TGTGCCAGCAGCCTTACAGGGGGCTCTTATCCCTACGAGCAGTACTTC. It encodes CASSLTGGSYPYEQYF.

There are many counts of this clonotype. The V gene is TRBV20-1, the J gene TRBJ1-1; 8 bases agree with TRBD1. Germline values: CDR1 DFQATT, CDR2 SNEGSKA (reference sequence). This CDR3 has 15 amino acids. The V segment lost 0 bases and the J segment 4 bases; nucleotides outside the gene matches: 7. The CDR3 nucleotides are TGCAGTGCTAGAGACCAAACAGGGGGAGGCACTGAAGCTTTCTTT. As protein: CSARDQTGGGTEAFF.

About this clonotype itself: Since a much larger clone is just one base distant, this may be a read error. The CDR3 reads CASSTTWGDTQYF. As DNA, the CDR3 is TGTGCCAGCAGTACAACCTGGGGGGATACGCAGTATTTT. The rearrangement joins TRBV27 to TRBJ2-3, with D perhaps assigned TRBD1 or TRBD2 (5 bases each). The CDR3 has 13 residues. Trimming took 5 bases from V and 6 from J, leaving 12 bases between them. The germline V gene encodes CDR1 MNHEY and CDR2 SMNVEV (reference sequence).

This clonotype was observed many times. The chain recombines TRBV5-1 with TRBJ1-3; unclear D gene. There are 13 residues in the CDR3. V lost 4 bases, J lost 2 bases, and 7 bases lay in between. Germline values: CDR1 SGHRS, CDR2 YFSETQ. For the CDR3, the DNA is TGCGCCAGCAGCCCGGGCCCTGGAAACACCATATATTTT. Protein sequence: CASSPGPGNTIYF.

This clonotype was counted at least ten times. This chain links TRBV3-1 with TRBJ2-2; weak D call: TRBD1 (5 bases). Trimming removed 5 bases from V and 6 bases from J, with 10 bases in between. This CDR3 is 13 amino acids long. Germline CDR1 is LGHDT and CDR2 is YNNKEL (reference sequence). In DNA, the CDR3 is TGTGCCAGCAGCAAGCAGGGTGCCGGGGAGCTGTTTTTT. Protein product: CASSKQGAGELFF.

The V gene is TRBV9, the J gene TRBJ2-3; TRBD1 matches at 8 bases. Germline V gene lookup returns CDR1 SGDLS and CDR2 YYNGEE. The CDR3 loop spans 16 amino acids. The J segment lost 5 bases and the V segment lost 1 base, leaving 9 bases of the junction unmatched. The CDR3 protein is CASSVQGQGARDTQYF. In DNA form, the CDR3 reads TGTGCCAGCAGCGTACAGGGCCAGGGGGCGAGAGATACGCAGTATTTT.

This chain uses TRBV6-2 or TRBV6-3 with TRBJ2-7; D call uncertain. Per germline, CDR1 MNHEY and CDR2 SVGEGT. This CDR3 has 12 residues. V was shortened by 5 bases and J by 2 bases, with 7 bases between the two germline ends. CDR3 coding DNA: TGTGCCAGCAGTCTACCGACCTACGAGCAGTACTTC. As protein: CASSLPTYEQYF.

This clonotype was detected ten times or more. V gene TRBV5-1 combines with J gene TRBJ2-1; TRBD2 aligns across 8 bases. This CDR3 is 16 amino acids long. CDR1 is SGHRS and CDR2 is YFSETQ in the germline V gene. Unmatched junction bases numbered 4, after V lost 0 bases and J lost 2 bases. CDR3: CASSLATGGAYNEQFF. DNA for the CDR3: TGCGCCAGCAGCTTGGCCACCGGGGGGGCCTACAATGAGCAGTTCTTC.

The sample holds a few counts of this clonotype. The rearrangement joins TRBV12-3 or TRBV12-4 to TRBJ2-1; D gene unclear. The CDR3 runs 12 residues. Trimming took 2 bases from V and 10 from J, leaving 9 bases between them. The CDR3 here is CASSLSKGEQFF. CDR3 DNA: TGTGCCAGCAGTTTAAGCAAAGGGGAGCAGTTCTTC.

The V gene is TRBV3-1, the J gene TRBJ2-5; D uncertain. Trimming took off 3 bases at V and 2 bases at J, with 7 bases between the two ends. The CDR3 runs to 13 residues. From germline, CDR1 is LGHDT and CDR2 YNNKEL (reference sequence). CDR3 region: CASSHRRQETQYF. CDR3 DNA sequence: TGTGCCAGCAGCCACCGCAGGCAAGAGACCCAGTACTTC.

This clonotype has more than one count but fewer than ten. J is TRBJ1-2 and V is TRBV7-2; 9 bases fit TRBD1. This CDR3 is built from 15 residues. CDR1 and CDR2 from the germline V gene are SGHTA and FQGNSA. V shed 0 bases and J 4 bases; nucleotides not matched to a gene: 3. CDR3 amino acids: CASSLAPGQGYGYTF. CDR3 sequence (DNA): TGTGCCAGCAGCTTAGCACCGGGACAGGGCTATGGCTACACCTTC.

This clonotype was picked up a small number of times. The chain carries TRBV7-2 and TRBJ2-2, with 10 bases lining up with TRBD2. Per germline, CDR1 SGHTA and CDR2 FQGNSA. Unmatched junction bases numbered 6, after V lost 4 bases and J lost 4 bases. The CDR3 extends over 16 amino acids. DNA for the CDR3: TGTGCCAGCAGCTCCACTAGCGGGACGGGCACCGGGGAGCTGTTTTTT. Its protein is CASSSTSGTGTGELFF.

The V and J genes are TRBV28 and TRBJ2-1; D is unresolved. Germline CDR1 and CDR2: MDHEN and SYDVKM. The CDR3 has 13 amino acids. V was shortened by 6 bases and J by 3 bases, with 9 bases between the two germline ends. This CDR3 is CASSPWDYNEQFF. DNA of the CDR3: TGTGCCAGCAGCCCCTGGGACTACAATGAGCAGTTCTTC.

The CDR3 DNA reads TGCGCCAGCAGCCCAGACGACAGTCCGAGCTCCTACGAGCAGTACTTC. Its translation: CASSPDDSPSSYEQYF. The chain has TRBV4-3 and TRBJ2-7; possible D gene TRBD1, 5 bases. Looked up from germline, CDR1 is LGHNA and CDR2 is YSLEER. The length of the CDR3 is 16 residues. V dropped 4 bases and J dropped 0 bases, with 16 bases sitting between them.

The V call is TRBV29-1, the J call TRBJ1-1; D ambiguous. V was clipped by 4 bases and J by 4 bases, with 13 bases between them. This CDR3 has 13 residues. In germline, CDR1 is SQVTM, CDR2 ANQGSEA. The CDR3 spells CSVAPPATTEAFF. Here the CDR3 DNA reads TGCAGCGTTGCTCCCCCCGCAACCACTGAAGCTTTCTTT.

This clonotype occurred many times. CDR3 protein: CASSLSQAVGPQHF. CDR3 coding DNA: TGTGCCAGCAGCTTATCGCAGGCCGTCGGGCCCCAGCATTTT. V gene TRBV7-9 combines with J gene TRBJ1-5; D not certain. Germline CDR1 SEHNR, CDR2 FQNEAQ (reference sequence). V lost 2 bases to trimming and J lost 9 bases, with 14 bases between them. The length of the CDR3 is 14 residues. The complete variable domain, with remaining parts taken from reference TRBV7-9 and TRBJ1-5, reads DTGVSQNPRHKITKRGQNVTFRCDPISEHNRLYWYRQTLGQGPEFLTYFQNEAQLEKSRLLSDRFSAERPKGSFSTLEIQRTEQGDSAMYLCASSLSQAVGPQHFGDGTRLSIL.

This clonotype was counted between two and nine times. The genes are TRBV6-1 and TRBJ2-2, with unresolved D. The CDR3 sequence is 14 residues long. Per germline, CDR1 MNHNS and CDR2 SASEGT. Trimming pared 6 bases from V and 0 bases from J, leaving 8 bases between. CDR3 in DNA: TGTGCCAGCAGCAGGTCCCCGAACACCGGGGAGCTGTTTTTT. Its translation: CASSRSPNTGELFF.

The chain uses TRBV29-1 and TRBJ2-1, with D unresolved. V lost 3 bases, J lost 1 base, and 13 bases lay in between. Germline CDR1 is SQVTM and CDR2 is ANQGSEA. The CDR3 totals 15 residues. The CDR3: CSVEFGGLSYNEQFF. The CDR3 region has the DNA TGCAGCGTTGAGTTTGGCGGATTATCCTACAATGAGCAGTTCTTC.

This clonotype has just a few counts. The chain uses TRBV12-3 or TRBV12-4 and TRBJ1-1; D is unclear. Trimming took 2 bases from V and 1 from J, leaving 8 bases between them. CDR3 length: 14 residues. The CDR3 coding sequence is TGTGCCAGCAGTTTAAAGGTTTGGAACACTGAAGCTTTCTTT. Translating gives CASSLKVWNTEAFF.

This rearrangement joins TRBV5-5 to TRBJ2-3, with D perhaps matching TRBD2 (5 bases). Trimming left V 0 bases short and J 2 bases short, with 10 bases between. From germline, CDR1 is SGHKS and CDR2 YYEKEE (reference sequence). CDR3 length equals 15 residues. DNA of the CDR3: TGTGCCAGCAGCTTGGAGGCGGGCCTCACAGATACGCAGTATTTT. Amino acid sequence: CASSLEAGLTDTQYF.